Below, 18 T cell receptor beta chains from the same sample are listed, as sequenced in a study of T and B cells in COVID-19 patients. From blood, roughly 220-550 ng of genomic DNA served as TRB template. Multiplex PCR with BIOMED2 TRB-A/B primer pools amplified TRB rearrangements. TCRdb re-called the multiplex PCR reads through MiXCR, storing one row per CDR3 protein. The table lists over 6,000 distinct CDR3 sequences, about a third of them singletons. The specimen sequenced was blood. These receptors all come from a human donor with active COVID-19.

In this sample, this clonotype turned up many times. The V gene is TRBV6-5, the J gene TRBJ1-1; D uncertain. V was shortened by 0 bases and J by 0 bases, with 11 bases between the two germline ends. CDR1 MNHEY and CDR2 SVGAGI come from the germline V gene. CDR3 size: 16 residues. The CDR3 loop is CASSYSFASMNTEAFF. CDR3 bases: TGTGCCAGCAGTTACTCATTCGCTAGCATGAACACTGAAGCTTTCTTT.

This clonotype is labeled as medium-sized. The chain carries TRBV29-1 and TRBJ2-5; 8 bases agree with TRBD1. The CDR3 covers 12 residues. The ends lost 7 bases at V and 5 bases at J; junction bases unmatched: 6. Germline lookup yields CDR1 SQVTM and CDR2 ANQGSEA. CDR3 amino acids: CSGNRGKETQYF. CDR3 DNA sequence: TGCAGCGGGAACAGGGGGAAGGAGACCCAGTACTTC.

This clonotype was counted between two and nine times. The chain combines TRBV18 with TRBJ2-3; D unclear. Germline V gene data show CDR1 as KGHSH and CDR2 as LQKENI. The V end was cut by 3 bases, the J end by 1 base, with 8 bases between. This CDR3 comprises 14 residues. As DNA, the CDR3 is TGTGCCAGCTCACCTGTCTTCGGCACAGATACGCAGTATTTT. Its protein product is CASSPVFGTDTQYF.

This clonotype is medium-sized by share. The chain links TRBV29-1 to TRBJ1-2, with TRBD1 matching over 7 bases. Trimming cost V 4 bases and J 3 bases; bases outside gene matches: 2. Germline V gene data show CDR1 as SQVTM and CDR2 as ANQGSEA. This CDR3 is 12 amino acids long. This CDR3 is CSVVDRDYGYTF. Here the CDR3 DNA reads TGCAGCGTTGTTGACAGGGACTATGGCTACACCTTC.

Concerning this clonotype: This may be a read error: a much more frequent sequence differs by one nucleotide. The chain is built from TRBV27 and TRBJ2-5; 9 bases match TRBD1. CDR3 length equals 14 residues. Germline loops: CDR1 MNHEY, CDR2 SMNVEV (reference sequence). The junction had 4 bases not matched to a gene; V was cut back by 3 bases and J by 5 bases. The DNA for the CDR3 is TGTGCCAGCAGTTTCGACAGGGGGTGCGAGACCCAGTACTTC. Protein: CASSFDRGCETQYF.

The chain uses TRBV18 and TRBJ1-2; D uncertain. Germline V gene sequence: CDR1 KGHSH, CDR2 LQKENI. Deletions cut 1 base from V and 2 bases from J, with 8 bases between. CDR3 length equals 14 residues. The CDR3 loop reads CASSPQDSNYGYTF. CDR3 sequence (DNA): TGTGCCAGCTCACCACAGGATTCCAACTATGGCTACACCTTC.

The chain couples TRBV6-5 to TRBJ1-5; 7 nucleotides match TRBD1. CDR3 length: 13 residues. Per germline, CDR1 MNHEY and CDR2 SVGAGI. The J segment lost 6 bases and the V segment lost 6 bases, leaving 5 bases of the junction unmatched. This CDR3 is CASSLRGSQPQHF. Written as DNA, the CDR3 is TGTGCCAGCAGCCTCAGGGGGAGTCAGCCCCAGCATTTT.

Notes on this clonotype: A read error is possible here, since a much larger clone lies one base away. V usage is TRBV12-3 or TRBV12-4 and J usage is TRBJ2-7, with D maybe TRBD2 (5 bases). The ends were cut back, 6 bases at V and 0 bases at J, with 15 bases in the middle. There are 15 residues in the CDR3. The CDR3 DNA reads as TGTGCCAGCAGGAAACAGAGGGAAGGCTCCTACGAGCAGTACTTC. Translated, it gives CASRKQREGSYEQYF.

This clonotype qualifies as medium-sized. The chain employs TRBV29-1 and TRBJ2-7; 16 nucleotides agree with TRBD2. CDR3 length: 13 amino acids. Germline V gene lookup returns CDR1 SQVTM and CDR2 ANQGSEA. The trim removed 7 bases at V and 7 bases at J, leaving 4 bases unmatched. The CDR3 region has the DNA TGCAGCGGGGGACTAGCGGGAGGGTTTGAGCAGTACTTC. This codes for CSGGLAGGFEQYF.

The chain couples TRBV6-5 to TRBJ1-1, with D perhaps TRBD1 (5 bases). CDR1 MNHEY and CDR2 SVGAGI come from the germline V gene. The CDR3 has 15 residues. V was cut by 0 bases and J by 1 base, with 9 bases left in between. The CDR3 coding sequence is TGTGCCAGCAGTTACTCGGGCGGGGGGAACACTGAAGCTTTCTTT. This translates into CASSYSGGGNTEAFF.

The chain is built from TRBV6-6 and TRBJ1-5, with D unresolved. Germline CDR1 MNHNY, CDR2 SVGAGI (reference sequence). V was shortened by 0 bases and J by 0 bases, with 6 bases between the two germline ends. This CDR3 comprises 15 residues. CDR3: CASSYSQYSNQPQHF. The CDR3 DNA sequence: TGTGCCAGCAGTTACTCACAGTATAGCAATCAGCCCCAGCATTTT.

CDR3 DNA: TGTGCCAGCAGTTTAGCGGTAGGGTCACCCCTCCACTTT. This encodes CASSLAVGSPLHF. The rearrangement uses TRBV12-3 or TRBV12-4 and TRBJ1-6; no definite D call. The ends were cut back, 0 bases at V and 10 bases at J, with 7 bases in the middle. The CDR3 spans 13 residues.

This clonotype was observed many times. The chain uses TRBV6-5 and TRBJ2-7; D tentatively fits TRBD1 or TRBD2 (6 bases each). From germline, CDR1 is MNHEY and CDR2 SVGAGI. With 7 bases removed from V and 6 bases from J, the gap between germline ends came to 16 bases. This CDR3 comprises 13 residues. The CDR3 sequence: CASTLTRGIEQYF. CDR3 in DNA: TGTGCCAGCACTCTGACTAGGGGGATCGAGCAGTACTTC.

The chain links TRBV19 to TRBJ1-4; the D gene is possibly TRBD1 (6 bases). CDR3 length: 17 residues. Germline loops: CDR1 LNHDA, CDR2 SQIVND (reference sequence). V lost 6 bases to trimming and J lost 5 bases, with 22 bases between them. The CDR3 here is CASSLTLGGTRNEKLFF. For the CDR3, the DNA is TGTGCCAGTAGCCTCACCCTGGGGGGGACACGGAATGAAAAACTGTTTTTT.

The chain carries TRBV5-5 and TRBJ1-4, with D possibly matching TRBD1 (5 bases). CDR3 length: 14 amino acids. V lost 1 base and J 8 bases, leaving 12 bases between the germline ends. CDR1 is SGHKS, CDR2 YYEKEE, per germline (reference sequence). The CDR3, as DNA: TGTGCCAGCAGCTTGCGGCAGGGCTGGGAAAAACTGTTTTTT. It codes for CASSLRQGWEKLFF.

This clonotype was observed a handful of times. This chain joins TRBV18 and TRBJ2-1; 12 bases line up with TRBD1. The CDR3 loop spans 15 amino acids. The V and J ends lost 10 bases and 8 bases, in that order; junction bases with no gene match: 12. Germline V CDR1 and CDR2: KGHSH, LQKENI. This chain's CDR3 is CANLHRDRGQDEQFF. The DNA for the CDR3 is TGTGCCAACCTACACCGGGACAGGGGGCAGGATGAGCAGTTCTTC.

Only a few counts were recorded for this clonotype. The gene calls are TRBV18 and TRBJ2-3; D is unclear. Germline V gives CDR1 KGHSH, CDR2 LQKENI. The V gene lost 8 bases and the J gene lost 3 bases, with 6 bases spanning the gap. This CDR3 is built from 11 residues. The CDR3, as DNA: TGTGCCAGCACGTCTACAGATACGCAGTATTTT. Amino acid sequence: CASTSTDTQYF.

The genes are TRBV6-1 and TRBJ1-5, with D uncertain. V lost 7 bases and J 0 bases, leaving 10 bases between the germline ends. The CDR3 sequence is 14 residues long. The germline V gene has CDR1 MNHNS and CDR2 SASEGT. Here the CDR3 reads CASTPSGSNQPQHF. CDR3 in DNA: TGTGCCAGCACCCCAAGTGGTAGCAATCAGCCCCAGCATTTT.